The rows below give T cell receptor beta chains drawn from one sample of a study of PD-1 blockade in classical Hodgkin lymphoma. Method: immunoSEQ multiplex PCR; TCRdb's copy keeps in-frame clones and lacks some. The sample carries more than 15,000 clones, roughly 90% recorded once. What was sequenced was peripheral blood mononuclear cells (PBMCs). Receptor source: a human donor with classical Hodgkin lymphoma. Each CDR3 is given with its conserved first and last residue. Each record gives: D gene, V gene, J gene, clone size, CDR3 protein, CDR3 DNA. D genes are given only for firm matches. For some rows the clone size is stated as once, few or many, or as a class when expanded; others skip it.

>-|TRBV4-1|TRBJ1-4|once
CASSGNEKLFF
TGCGCCAGCAGCGGTAATGAAAAACTGTTTTTT
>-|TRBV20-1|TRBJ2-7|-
CSARGPYEQYF
TGCAGTGCTAGAGGGCCTTACGAGCAGTACTTC
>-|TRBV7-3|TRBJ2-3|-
CASNGGGAQDTQYF
TGTGCCAGCAACGGAGGGGGGGCTCAAGATACGCAGTATTTT
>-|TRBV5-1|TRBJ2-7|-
CASSLSGGVYEQYF
TGCGCCAGCAGCCTGTCGGGGGGCGTCTACGAGCAGTACTTC
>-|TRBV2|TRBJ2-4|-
CASSENILAKNIQYF
TGTGCCAGCAGTGAAAATATTTTAGCCAAAAACATTCAGTACTTC
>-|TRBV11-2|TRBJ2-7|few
CASSLDPGDYEQYF
TGTGCCAGCAGCTTAGATCCAGGGGATTACGAGCAGTACTTC
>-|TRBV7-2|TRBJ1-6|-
CASSPPPGIGSPLHF
TGTGCCAGCTCACCACCCCCGGGCATAGGATCACCCCTCCACTTT
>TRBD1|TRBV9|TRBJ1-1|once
CASSKRQGNTEAFF
TGTGCCAGCAGCAAACGACAGGGGAACACTGAAGCTTTCTTT
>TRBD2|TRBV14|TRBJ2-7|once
CASSQVASGSQSLEQYF
TGTGCCAGCAGCCAAGTGGCTAGCGGGAGTCAGTCCCTCGAGCAGTACTTC
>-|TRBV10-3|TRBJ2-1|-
CATLASDEQFF
TGTGCCACCCTGGCGAGTGATGAGCAGTTCTTC
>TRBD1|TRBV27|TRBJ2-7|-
CASSKTATGINEQYF
TGTGCCAGCAGCAAAACAGCGACAGGGATAAACGAGCAGTACTTC
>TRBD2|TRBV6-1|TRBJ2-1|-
CASSEGGSWHNEQFF
TGTGCCAGCAGTGAGGGCGGGAGTTGGCACAATGAGCAGTTCTTC
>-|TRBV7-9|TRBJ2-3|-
CASSLGASGLSDTQYF
TGTGCCAGCAGCTTAGGGGCGAGCGGGCTTTCAGATACGCAGTATTTT
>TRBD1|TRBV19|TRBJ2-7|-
CASSIADRGHYEQYF
TGTGCCAGTAGTATAGCAGACAGGGGGCACTACGAGCAGTACTTC
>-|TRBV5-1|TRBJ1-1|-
CASSLAGGSLNTEAFF
TGCGCCAGCAGCTTGGCCGGGGGGAGCTTGAACACTGAAGCTTTCTTT
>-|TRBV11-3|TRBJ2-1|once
CASSLVGAGNNEQFF
TGTGCCAGCAGCTTAGTGGGGGCCGGGAACAATGAGCAGTTCTTC
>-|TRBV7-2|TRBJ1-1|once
CASSLGRGRTEAFF
TGTGCCAGCAGCTTAGGTAGGGGTCGCACTGAAGCTTTCTTT
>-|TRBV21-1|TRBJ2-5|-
CASSKTPIRGSGASLTQETQYF
TGTGCCAGCAGCAAAACTCCAATCCGGGGTTCGGGGGCCTCTTTGACCCAAGAGACCCAGTACTTC
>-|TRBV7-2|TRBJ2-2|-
CASSYTGELFF
TGTGCCAGCAGCTACACCGGGGAGCTGTTTTTT
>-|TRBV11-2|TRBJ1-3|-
CASSLVPRGNTIYF
TGTGCCAGCAGCTTAGTCCCCAGGGGAAACACCATATATTTT
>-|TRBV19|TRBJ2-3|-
CARRGVTDTQYF
TGTGCCAGAAGGGGGGTCACAGATACGCAGTATTTT
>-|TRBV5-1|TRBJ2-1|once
CASAPGISYNEQFF
TGCGCCAGCGCACCCGGCATCTCCTACAATGAGCAGTTCTTC
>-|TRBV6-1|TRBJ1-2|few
CASSANGYNYGYTF
TGTGCCAGCAGTGCTAACGGATACAACTATGGCTACACCTTC
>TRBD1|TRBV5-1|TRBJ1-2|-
CASSLTGEGGYTF
TGCGCCAGCAGCCTTACAGGGGAGGGTGGCTACACCTTC
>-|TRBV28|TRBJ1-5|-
CASSFSDGKGGNQPQHF
TGTGCCAGCAGTTTCTCGGACGGGAAAGGGGGCAATCAGCCCCAGCATTTT
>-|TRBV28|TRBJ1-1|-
CASREGGGMNTEAFF
TGTGCCAGCAGGGAGGGTGGGGGTATGAACACTGAAGCTTTCTTT
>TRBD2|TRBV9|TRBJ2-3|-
CASSVGTSGNTDTQYF
TGTGCCAGCAGCGTTGGGACTAGCGGAAACACAGATACGCAGTATTTT
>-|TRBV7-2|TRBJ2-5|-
CASSLGPGTQYF
TGTGCCAGCAGCTTAGGTCCCGGGACCCAGTACTTC
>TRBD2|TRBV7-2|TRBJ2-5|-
CASSQGGRAGETQYF
TGTGCCAGCAGCCAAGGCGGGAGGGCCGGGGAGACCCAGTACTTC
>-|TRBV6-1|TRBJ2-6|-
CASSGIIGAGANVLTF
TGTGCCAGCAGTGGGATTATTGGGGCTGGGGCCAACGTCCTGACTTTC
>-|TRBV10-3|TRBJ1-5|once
CATSRSGAKQPQHF
TGTGCCACCAGTCGATCAGGGGCCAAACAGCCCCAGCATTTT
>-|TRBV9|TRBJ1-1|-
CASSIAPNTEAFF
TGTGCCAGCAGCATTGCACCAAACACTGAAGCTTTCTTT
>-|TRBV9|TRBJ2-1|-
CASSVGAGAYNEQFF
TGTGCCAGCAGCGTAGGGGCGGGGGCTTACAATGAGCAGTTCTTC
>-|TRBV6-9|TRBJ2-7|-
CASSFRTRDSEQYF
TGTGCCAGCAGTTTCCGAACGCGGGACTCCGAGCAGTACTTC
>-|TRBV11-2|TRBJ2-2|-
CASSLGGTAPSTGELFF
TGTGCCAGCAGCTTAGGGGGGACGGCTCCGAGCACCGGGGAGCTGTTTTTT
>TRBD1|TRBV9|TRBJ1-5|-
CASSPGTGSNQPQHF
TGTGCCAGCAGCCCCGGGACAGGAAGCAATCAGCCCCAGCATTTT
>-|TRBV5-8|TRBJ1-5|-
CASSFVGLNQPQHF
TGTGCCAGCAGCTTTGTAGGGCTCAATCAGCCCCAGCATTTT